This TCR beta chain was identified in a study of T cell responses to AZD1222 COVID-19 vaccine. J lost 4 bases, V lost 4 bases, and 3 bases had no gene match. Germline V gene data show CDR1 as SGHTA and CDR2 as FQGTGA. CDR3 length equals 14 residues. On this clone: Its antigen is not known.

TCRdb's copy holds only in-frame clones and misses some; the assay was immunoSEQ multiplex PCR. The table records over 150,000 clones, 92% of them present only once. Study-level findings and limits: With dominance at 160-218 and 743-854, vaccine-associated CD4 TCRs spanned spike.

The TCR was taken from an adult in good health. V is TRBV7-3 and J is TRBJ2-2; 7 bases map to TRBD1. The input for sequencing was peripheral blood, taken on day 0 of MenACWY control vaccination. CDR3 nucleotides: TGTGCCAGCAGCTCGGGACAGAGCACCGGGGAGCTGTTTTTT. Translated, it gives CASSSGQSTGELFF.